This TCR beta chain was identified during a study of identical twins (dated by TCRdb to the mid-2010s). For the study in its entirety: The study deep-sequenced TCR alpha and beta repertoires from monozygotic twins, unrelated adults of various ages and cord blood to test whether fetal clonotypes persist. Replicate twin experiments were performed at different times using different library preparation protocols to rule out contamination. Study-level results and caveats: Compared with coincidental sharing between unrelated individuals, an excess of low generation-probability sequences was observed among out-of-frame TCR alpha sequences shared between twins. Invariant T cells such as MAIT and iNKT could partly confound zero-insertion analyses, though diverse VJ usage argued against this for most clonotypes. Fewer insertions were carried by abundant cord blood beta clonotypes; a weaker similar trend was observed in young adult naive repertoires, while no such trend was observed in memory repertoires. Out-of-frame TCR alpha sharing in monozygotic twins was systematically underestimated by recombination models, whereas sharing between unrelated individuals was in agreement with the recombination models. In beta out-of-frame sequences, excess twin sharing was weaker, because having fewer shared sequences lowered the signal-to-noise ratio. Because the same donors could not be followed over many years, conclusions were based on cross-sectional statistical analysis.

The junction carries 25 bases between V and J, which are trimmed by 5 bases and 5 bases respectively. The CDR3 holds 17 amino acids from the cysteine to the phenylalanine. Only the CDR3 portion is preserved as DNA: 51 bases, with reading frame beginning at the first base. CDR1 and CDR2, per the germline V gene (reference sequence), are MNHEY and SMNVEV. Every donor in the study was a healthy Caucasian. The twin cohort comprised three pairs of female monozygotic twins, all aged roughly 18 to 30 years. Miltenyi CD45RO+ enrichment and human naive T-cell isolation kits were used to isolate memory (CD45RO+) and naive T cells from PBMC. The library was generated by 5' RACE. TCRdb shows the sequencer as Illumina HiSeq 2000. Template switching introduced a universal primer binding site; the final cDNA contained a unique molecular identifier, enabling accurate counting of TCR cDNA molecules. Specific primers in the conserved constant-segment region were used to synthesize first-strand cDNA for TCR alpha and beta chains. To control for contamination, every cDNA library was double barcoded, receiving both a SMART-Mk sample barcode and Illumina barcodes. TruSeq adapter sequences and Illumina sample barcodes were added in two successive PCR steps. The Illumina HiSeq platform was used with custom primers to sequence TCR alpha and beta cDNA libraries. The authors' pipeline ran thus. Unique molecular identifiers were extracted from raw reads with MiGEC, and CDR3 positions were determined with MiXCR. Recombination models were inferred per individual with the repgenHMM and IGoR tools using an EM algorithm. The tcR package in R was used for shared clonotype analysis, with sharing normalized by the product of cloneset sizes. To study raw recombination free of thymic and clonal selection effects, out-of-frame nonproductive sequences were analyzed. TCRdb itself trimmed the public reads at Q25 with fastp, ran MiXCR and retained productive beta chains. One record per CDR3 amino acid sequence lists the most common genes and DNA. TCRdb's processing, not the authors' own work, is the source of the V and J calls. The sample profile shows 250,000 or so distinct CDR3 sequences; around 7% of them were found once. The leading ten clones occupy roughly 3.4% of the sample.

For this clonotype: Its binding antigen is unknown. Base qualities are missing; no much larger clone stands one base away.

This sample also belongs to another study, concerning yellow fever vaccine responses in identical twins. As the second paper documents: The T cell response to vaccination in identical twins was reported by the authors to appear partly convergent and partly personalized. The study precisely tracked vaccine-responding T cell clones in identical twins.

The sequence is built from TRBV27 and TRBJ2-7; possibly the D gene is TRBD2, per 5 matching bases. Sequencing used memory (CD45RO+) T cells sorted from blood. Per the publication, the cell subset or site label means: CD45RO+ enriched T cells. The sequence came from a young woman in good health. In nucleotide form, the sequence is TGTGCCAGCAGTCTCCGTACTAGGGCCCTGGGTTCCCACGAGCAGTACTTC. It translates as CASSLRTRALGSHEQYF.